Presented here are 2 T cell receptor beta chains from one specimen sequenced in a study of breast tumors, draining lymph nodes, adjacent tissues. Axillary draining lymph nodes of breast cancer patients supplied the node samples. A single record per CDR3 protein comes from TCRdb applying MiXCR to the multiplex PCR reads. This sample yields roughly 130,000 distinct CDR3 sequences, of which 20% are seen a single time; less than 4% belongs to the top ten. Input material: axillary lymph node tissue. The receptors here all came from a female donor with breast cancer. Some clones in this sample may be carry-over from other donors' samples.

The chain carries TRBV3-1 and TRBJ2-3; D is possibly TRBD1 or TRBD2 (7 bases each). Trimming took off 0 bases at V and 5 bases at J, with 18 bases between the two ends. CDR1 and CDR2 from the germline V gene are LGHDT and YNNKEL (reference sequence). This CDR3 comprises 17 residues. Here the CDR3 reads CASSQERGSGGGDTQYF. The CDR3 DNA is TGTGCCAGCAGCCAAGAGCGGGGGTCAGGGGGAGGAGATACGCAGTATTTT.

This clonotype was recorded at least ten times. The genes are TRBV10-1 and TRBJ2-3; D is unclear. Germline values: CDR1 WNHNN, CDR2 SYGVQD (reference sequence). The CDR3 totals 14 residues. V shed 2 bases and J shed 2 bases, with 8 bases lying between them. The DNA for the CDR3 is TGCGCCAGCAGTGAGAGGCCGCACACAGATACGCAGTATTTT. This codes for CASSERPHTDTQYF.